This T cell receptor beta chain was observed in a study of blood T cells in healthy people across ages. Overall study findings and caveats: The lack of PBMC sorting stopped any conclusive naive versus antigen-experienced comparison.

Turning to this clonotype: Its target is not known.

Combining a sample-barcoded 5' primer with a J-beta primer mix, a second PCR ran for roughly 7 to 11 cycles. TCRdb redid the calling of the 5' RACE reads with MiXCR, one entry per CDR3 protein. The table shows hundreds of thousands of distinct CDR3 sequences, with 25% to 30% occurring only once. This CDR3 is built from 13 residues. The junction had 2 bases not matched to a gene; V was cut back by 0 bases and J by 10 bases. The V gene's germline CDR1 is GTSNPN and CDR2 SVGIG (reference sequence). Specimen: blood. The receptor was isolated from a woman over 75 in good health. The chain recombines TRBV30 with TRBJ1-6; the match to TRBD1 covers 8 bases. The CDR3 region is CAWSVPGGSPLHF. CDR3 DNA: TGTGCCTGGAGTGTACCAGGGGGCTCACCCCTCCACTTT.